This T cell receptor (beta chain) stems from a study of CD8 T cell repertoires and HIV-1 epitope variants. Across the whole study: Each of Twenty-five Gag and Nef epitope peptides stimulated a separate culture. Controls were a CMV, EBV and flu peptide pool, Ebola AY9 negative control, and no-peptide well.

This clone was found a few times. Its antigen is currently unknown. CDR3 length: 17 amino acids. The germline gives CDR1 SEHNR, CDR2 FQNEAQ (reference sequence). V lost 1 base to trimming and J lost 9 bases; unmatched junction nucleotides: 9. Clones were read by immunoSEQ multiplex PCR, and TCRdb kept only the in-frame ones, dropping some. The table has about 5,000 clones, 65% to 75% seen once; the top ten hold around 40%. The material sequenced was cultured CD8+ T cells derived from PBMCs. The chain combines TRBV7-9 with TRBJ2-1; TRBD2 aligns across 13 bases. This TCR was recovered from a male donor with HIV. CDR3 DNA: TGTGCCAGCAGCTTAGATCCAGGACTAGCGGGGGTTTCTGAGCAGTTCTTC. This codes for CASSLDPGLAGVSEQFF.